The 23 T cell receptor beta chains below all came from one sample that was sequenced in a study of cytomegalovirus exposure and HLA in healthy donors. In the PCR, 60 Vbeta and 13 Jbeta primers were used. The table came from immunoSEQ multiplex PCR; TCRdb's copy has only in-frame clones and leaves some out. The profile shows more than 85,000 clones, 63% of them singletons. Sequenced input: PBMCs. The origin of the receptors is a human donor in good health.

This clone turned up a few times. The gene calls are TRBV11-2 and TRBJ1-2; a possible D gene is TRBD1 (5 bases). V was pared by 5 bases and J by 8 bases, with 18 bases between. Germline values: CDR1 SGHAT, CDR2 FQNNGV. The CDR3 totals 14 residues. CDR3 sequence: CASSVGGGWRGYTF. The CDR3 nucleotides are TGTGCCAGCAGCGTGGGGGGAGGCTGGCGGGGCTACACCTTC.

The chain carries TRBV28 and TRBJ1-4; 9 bases match TRBD1. The germline CDR1 and CDR2 sequences are MDHEN and SYDVKM. The V and J ends lost 4 bases and 11 bases, in that order; junction bases with no gene match: 8. The CDR3 sequence is 14 residues long. The DNA of the CDR3 is TGTGCCAGCAGTTACCGGACAGGGGAAGTGAAACTGTTTTTT. Protein sequence: CASSYRTGEVKLFF.

The J gene is TRBJ2-3, the V gene TRBV5-6; possible D gene TRBD2, 5 bases. Trimming removed 0 bases at V and 2 bases at J, with 7 bases between. Germline V gene sequence: CDR1 SGHDT, CDR2 YYEEEE. The CDR3 is 14 amino acids. In DNA, the CDR3 is TGTGCCAGCAGCTTGGCGGGGAACACAGATACGCAGTATTTT. Its translation: CASSLAGNTDTQYF.

CDR3 nucleotides: TGTGCCAGCAGTTACCTGGGACAGGGGGCGGATGAAAAACTGTTTTTT. Its translation: CASSYLGQGADEKLFF. V usage is TRBV6-5 and J usage is TRBJ1-4; 12 bases map to TRBD1. From germline, CDR1 is MNHEY and CDR2 SVGAGI. The junction had 4 bases not matched to a gene; V was cut back by 2 bases and J by 6 bases. CDR3 length equals 16 residues.

The chain couples TRBV9 to TRBJ2-1; D perhaps matches TRBD2 (6 bases). CDR3 length: 13 amino acids. Germline CDR1 reads SGDLS; CDR2 reads YYNGEE. The V end was cut by 0 bases, the J end by 9 bases, with 10 bases between. CDR3: CASSVVLASEQFF. For the CDR3, the DNA is TGTGCCAGCAGCGTAGTTCTAGCGAGTGAGCAGTTCTTC.

The chain joins TRBV27 to TRBJ2-7; 8 bases align to TRBD2. CDR1 MNHEY and CDR2 SMNVEV come from the germline V gene (reference sequence). CDR3 length: 15 amino acids. The V gene end was trimmed by 4 bases and the J gene end by 2 bases; junction bases not matched to a gene: 7. The CDR3 spells CASSSLSGNTYEQYF. The CDR3 nucleotides read TGTGCCAGCAGTTCCCTTAGCGGGAATACCTACGAGCAGTACTTC.

V gene TRBV14 combines with J gene TRBJ2-1; perhaps TRBD2 as D (6 bases). This CDR3 has 15 amino acids. Germline-derived CDR1 and CDR2 are SGHDN and FVKESK. The germline V and J ends were trimmed by 2 bases and 4 bases, with 12 bases remaining between them. DNA of the CDR3: TGTGCCAGCAGCCAACTTAGCGGAGCTTACAATGAGCAGTTCTTC. Translating it yields CASSQLSGAYNEQFF.

The CDR3 spells CASSLDGRGTGELFF. DNA for the CDR3: TGCGCCAGCAGCTTGGACGGGAGGGGGACCGGGGAGCTGTTTTTT. The rearrangement joins TRBV5-1 to TRBJ2-2; TRBD2 matches at 8 bases. CDR3 length: 15 residues. The V gene end was trimmed by 0 bases and the J gene end by 5 bases; junction bases not matched to a gene: 3. CDR1 SGHRS and CDR2 YFSETQ come from the germline V gene.

The CDR3 nucleotides are TGTGCCAGCTTGGGGGGGTGGGGCACTGAAGCTTTCTTT. Translation gives CASLGGWGTEAFF. The chain joins TRBV7-9 to TRBJ1-1; a weak D match, TRBD1 (5 bases). The CDR3 is 13 residues long. The V end was cut by 8 bases, the J end by 4 bases, with 14 bases between. Germline-derived CDR1 and CDR2 are SEHNR and FQNEAQ (reference sequence). The full variable domain, its missing parts supplied by reference TRBV7-9 and TRBJ1-1, is DTGVSQNPRHKITKRGQNVTFRCDPISEHNRLYWYRQTLGQGPEFLTYFQNEAQLEKSRLLSDRFSAERPKGSFSTLEIQRTEQGDSAMYLCASLGGWGTEAFFGQGTRLTVV.

This rearrangement joins TRBV27 to TRBJ2-2; 7 bases match TRBD1. J gave up 5 bases and V 4 bases, and 7 bases lay outside the gene matches. This CDR3 has 15 residues. Germline-derived CDR1 and CDR2 are MNHEY and SMNVEV (reference sequence). The CDR3 region has the DNA TGTGCCAGCAGTTACACAGGGGTGGGGACCGGGGAGCTGTTTTTT. This gives the protein CASSYTGVGTGELFF.

This clone turned up a few times. The V gene is TRBV6-6, the J gene TRBJ2-1; 9 bases map to TRBD1. In germline, CDR1 is MNHNY, CDR2 SVGAGI (reference sequence). Unmatched junction bases numbered 1, after V lost 3 bases and J lost 4 bases. The CDR3 loop spans 14 amino acids. In nucleotides, the CDR3 is TGTGCCAGCAGTTATGGGACAGGGTACAATGAGCAGTTCTTC. This sequence encodes CASSYGTGYNEQFF.

This clone was counted only a few times. The chain links TRBV25-1 to TRBJ2-7; TRBD2 might be the D (5 bases). Trimming removed 6 bases from V and 4 bases from J, with 7 bases in between. The germline V gene encodes CDR1 MGHDK and CDR2 SYGVNS. The CDR3 runs 11 residues. The CDR3 nucleotides read TGTGCCAGCAGCCCGGGGTACGAGCAGTACTTC. Protein sequence: CASSPGYEQYF.

The chain uses TRBV6-5 and TRBJ2-3; 7 bases are shared with TRBD2. The CDR3 length is 14 residues. Losses at the gene ends were 0 bases for V and 4 bases for J; bases not matched to a gene: 1. Germline V gives CDR1 MNHEY, CDR2 SVGAGI. CDR3 bases: TGTGCCAGCAGTTACTCTAGCGGGCCAGATACGCAGTATTTT. Its translation: CASSYSSGPDTQYF.

CDR3 region: CASSEGSSGGTLYTF. The CDR3 DNA follows: TGTGCCAGCAGTGAAGGAAGTTCCGGGGGTACACTCTACACCTTC. V and J are TRBV6-1 and TRBJ1-2, with D possibly TRBD1 on 5 matching bases. CDR1 and CDR2 from the germline V gene are MNHNS and SASEGT. The CDR3 length is 15 residues. V was shortened by 1 base and J by 10 bases, with 19 bases between the two germline ends.

The chain uses TRBV7-2 and TRBJ2-7; possible D gene TRBD1, 6 bases. The germline V gene encodes CDR1 SGHTA and CDR2 FQGNSA. The CDR3 runs to 15 residues. V was trimmed by 2 bases and J by 3 bases, leaving 14 bases between them. CDR3 in amino acids: CASSLFLDRNYEQYF. The CDR3, as DNA: TGTGCCAGCAGCTTATTTCTGGACAGAAACTACGAGCAGTACTTC. Combining the CDR3 with reference TRBV7-2 and TRBJ2-7 gives the whole variable domain GAGVSQSPSNKVTEKGKDVELRCDPISGHTALYWYRQSLGQGLEFLIYFQGNSAPDKSGLPSDRFSAERTGGSVSTLTIQRTQQEDSAVYLCASSLFLDRNYEQYFGPGTRLTVT.

For this clone: One junction end disagrees with the germline gene, perhaps due to a read error. This chain connects TRBV7-7 to TRBJ2-1; 7 bases match TRBD1. The CDR3 is 14 residues long. Germline V gene sequence: CDR1 SSHAT, CDR2 FNYEAQ (reference sequence). CDR3 region: CASSRDRVYNEQFF. CDR3 coding DNA: TGTGCTAGCAGCCGGGACAGAGTTTACAATGAGCAGTTCTTC.

The chain recombines TRBV25-1 with TRBJ2-1, with TRBD1 matching 7 bases. This CDR3 spans 15 amino acids. V dropped 5 bases and J dropped 4; count of bases not matched to a gene: 8. From germline, CDR1 is MGHDK and CDR2 SYGVNS. The CDR3 DNA reads TGTGCCAGCAGTAGACGGACAGGAGCATACAATGAGCAGTTCTTC. Residues: CASSRRTGAYNEQFF.

V gene TRBV7-9 combines with J gene TRBJ2-4, with TRBD1 identical over 7 bases. The trim removed 0 bases at V and 0 bases at J, leaving 5 bases unmatched. Germline CDR1 SEHNR, CDR2 FQNEAQ (reference sequence). The length of the CDR3 is 17 residues. Here the CDR3 reads CASSLAIQGPAKNIQYF. The CDR3, as DNA: TGTGCCAGCAGCTTAGCGATACAGGGGCCAGCCAAAAACATTCAGTACTTC.

The DNA of the CDR3 is TGTGCCTGGAGTGTAACGGATTACCCGAGGTATGGCTACACCTTC. Protein sequence: CAWSVTDYPRYGYTF. This sequence joins TRBV30 and TRBJ1-2; D unresolved. From germline, CDR1 is GTSNPN and CDR2 SVGIG (reference sequence). V was shortened by 0 bases and J by 5 bases, with 16 bases between the two germline ends. The CDR3 runs 15 residues.

This clone was seen once. The chain employs TRBV19 and TRBJ2-1, with D tentatively TRBD1 (6 bases). V gave up 2 bases and J gave up 9 bases, with 14 bases separating them. This CDR3 is 14 amino acids long. Germline loops: CDR1 LNHDA, CDR2 SQIVND (reference sequence). DNA of the CDR3: TGTGCCAGTAGTATAAGGGGGTCGATTAGTGAGCAGTTCTTC. Translation gives CASSIRGSISEQFF.

This chain links TRBV28 with TRBJ2-2; 9 bases match TRBD2. The junction had 12 bases not matched to a gene; V was cut back by 4 bases and J by 3 bases. This CDR3 is built from 18 residues. Germline CDR1 and CDR2: MDHEN and SYDVKM. CDR3 DNA sequence: TGTGCCAGCAGTTCCAACCGACTAGCGGACAGGTACACCGGGGAGCTGTTTTTT. Protein product: CASSSNRLADRYTGELFF.

The V call is TRBV28, the J call TRBJ1-1; TRBD1 aligns across 9 bases. This CDR3 spans 14 amino acids. The V gene end was trimmed by 8 bases and the J gene end by 4 bases; junction bases not matched to a gene: 8. Germline lookup yields CDR1 MDHEN and CDR2 SYDVKM. The CDR3 DNA reads TGTGCCAGCGTACCGGGACAGGGATTCACTGAAGCTTTCTTT. Its translation: CASVPGQGFTEAFF.

The V and J genes are TRBV14 and TRBJ2-5; unclear D gene. The V gene's germline CDR1 is SGHDN and CDR2 FVKESK. The CDR3 contains 15 residues. V was shortened by 0 bases and J by 0 bases, with 8 bases between the two germline ends. This CDR3 reads CASSQDLGYQETQYF. CDR3 in DNA: TGTGCCAGCAGCCAAGATCTCGGGTACCAAGAGACCCAGTACTTC.